The 29 T cell receptor beta chains below all came from one sample that was sequenced in a study of blood T cells in healthy people across ages. Together with a sample-barcoded 5' primer, a J-beta primer mix was included in a second PCR lasting roughly 6 to 12 cycles. Each CDR3 protein gets one entry after TCRdb re-called the 5' RACE reads with MiXCR. The sample carries 1.5 million to 2 million distinct CDR3 sequences, roughly 30% recorded once. Material: blood. These receptors all come from a woman in her twenties or thirties in good health.

This clonotype was counted a single time. V usage is TRBV19 and J usage is TRBJ2-1; no clear D. The V gene's germline CDR1 is LNHDA and CDR2 SQIVND (reference sequence). The CDR3 covers 13 residues. The ends were cut back, 3 bases at V and 13 bases at J, with 16 bases in the middle. In nucleotides, the CDR3 is TGTGCCAGTAGTATCCGTTCCCAAAACATTCAGTTCTTC. This translates into CASSIRSQNIQFF. Based on the CDR3 plus reference TRBV19 and TRBJ2-1, the full variable domain is DGGITQSPKYLFRKEGQNVTLSCEQNLNHDAMYWYRQDPGQGLRLIYYSQIVNDFQKGDIAEGYSVSREKKESFPLTVTSAQKNPTAFYLCASSIRSQNIQFFGPGTRLTVL.

The chain employs TRBV6-1 and TRBJ1-5; D remains ambiguous. V was trimmed by 1 base and J by 2 bases, leaving 6 bases between them. CDR3 size: 14 residues. In germline, CDR1 is MNHNS, CDR2 SASEGT. CDR3 sequence: CASSEVARNQPQHF. The CDR3 nucleotides are TGTGCCAGCAGTGAAGTGGCCCGCAATCAGCCCCAGCATTTT.

In DNA, the CDR3 is TGCAGTGCTTACTTTAGCGGGAGAGGGGGTCCCTACAATGAGCAGTACTTC. Translation gives CSAYFSGRGGPYNEQYF. V usage is TRBV20-1 and J usage is TRBJ2-4, with 9 bases lining up with TRBD2. V was clipped by 5 bases and J by 13 bases; unmatched bases: 24. Germline V gives CDR1 DFQATT, CDR2 SNEGSKA (reference sequence). The CDR3 has 17 amino acids.

On this clonotype itself: This may come from a read error, since a much larger clone is one base off. This chain connects TRBV4-2 to TRBJ1-2; D is undetermined. This CDR3 spans 14 amino acids. Looked up from germline, CDR1 is LGHNA and CDR2 is YNFKEQ. The DNA of the CDR3 is TGTGTCAGCAGCCAAGATATAGTGGGCTATGGCTACACCTTC. Translation gives CVSSQDIVGYGYTF.

This clonotype was detected many times. V usage is TRBV29-1 and J usage is TRBJ2-1, with 7 bases identical to TRBD2. The J segment lost 10 bases and the V segment lost 3 bases, leaving 12 bases of the junction unmatched. Germline V lookup: CDR1 SQVTM, CDR2 ANQGSEA. This CDR3 region has 14 residues. CDR3 sequence (DNA): TGCAGCGTTGAGTGGTGGGAGGGCCCACGAGAGCAGTTCTTC. The encoded protein is CSVEWWEGPREQFF.

This chain uses TRBV5-1 with TRBJ1-2, with 7 nucleotides matching TRBD1. V dropped 5 bases and J dropped 4; count of bases not matched to a gene: 8. The CDR3 runs to 14 residues. Germline V gene data show CDR1 as SGHRS and CDR2 as YFSETQ. The DNA of the CDR3 is TGCGCCAGCAGTCTCCCGGGACAGACCTATGGCTACACCTTC. Protein product: CASSLPGQTYGYTF.

This clonotype has only a few counts. The J gene is TRBJ2-4, the V gene TRBV7-2; TRBD2 aligns across 7 bases. CDR1 and CDR2 from the germline V gene are SGHTA and FQGNSA. The V and J ends lost 1 base and 13 bases, in that order; junction bases with no gene match: 16. The CDR3 runs to 16 residues. CDR3 nucleotide sequence: TGTGCCAGCAGCTTAGGGGGTCATAGCGGGCACAATGAGCAGTACTTC. This sequence encodes CASSLGGHSGHNEQYF.

The chain recombines TRBV10-2 with TRBJ1-5; unclear D gene. V lost 3 bases and J lost 1, with 10 bases in between. The CDR3 spans 15 residues. Per the germline V gene, CDR1 is WSHSY and CDR2 is SAAADI. CDR3: CASSDTWRSNQPQHF. The CDR3 DNA sequence: TGCGCCAGCAGTGACACGTGGAGGAGCAATCAGCCCCAGCATTTT.

The DNA for the CDR3 is TGTGCCAGCAGCTTTCCTACAATCGGGTCTCCTAACATTCAGTACTTC. Protein sequence: CASSFPTIGSPNIQYF. The chain couples TRBV11-2 to TRBJ2-4; D is uncertain. The germline V gene has CDR1 SGHAT and CDR2 FQNNGV. V lost 3 bases to trimming and J lost 7 bases, with 19 bases between them. The CDR3 is 16 amino acids.

The chain uses TRBV3-1 and TRBJ1-5, with D possibly being TRBD1 (6 bases). Germline CDR1 LGHDT, CDR2 YNNKEL (reference sequence). V lost 1 base and J lost 3, with 16 bases in between. The CDR3 spans 17 residues. The CDR3 DNA follows: TGTGCCAGCAGCCAAGGGATTCCGGGGGACAACAATCAGCCCCAGCATTTT. This codes for CASSQGIPGDNNQPQHF.

V and J are TRBV6-1 and TRBJ2-7, with 11 positions matching TRBD2. Germline V gene data show CDR1 as MNHNS and CDR2 as SASEGT. With V trimmed by 7 bases and J by 2 bases, 7 bases remained unmatched. This CDR3 region has 15 residues. This chain's CDR3 is CASNLGTSGAYEQYF. The CDR3 DNA is TGTGCCAGCAACTTAGGGACTAGCGGAGCCTACGAGCAGTACTTC.

In the case of this clonotype: The junction differs from germline at one of its ends, possibly a read error. This chain links TRBV5-1 with TRBJ1-5; the D is unclear. This CDR3 comprises 13 residues. Germline V gene sequence: CDR1 SGHRS, CDR2 YFSETQ. The CDR3 is CASSPERAQPQHF. CDR3 bases: TGCGCCAGCAGCCCAGAGAGGGCCCAGCCCCAACATTTT.

The chain is built from TRBV7-2 and TRBJ2-3; 12 bases map to TRBD2. V shed 7 bases, J shed 5 bases, and the junction held 16 bases outside the gene matches. The CDR3 length is 18 residues. Germline CDR1 reads SGHTA; CDR2 reads FQGNSA. This CDR3 reads CASTSGWLAGGAVDTQYF. CDR3 in DNA: TGTGCCAGCACCTCGGGCTGGCTAGCGGGGGGGGCTGTAGATACGCAGTATTTT.

The chain recombines TRBV2 with TRBJ1-5; TRBD1 matches 7 bases. Germline assignment: CDR1 SNHLY and CDR2 FYNNEI. V dropped 4 bases and J dropped 9; count of bases not matched to a gene: 6. The CDR3 runs to 13 residues. The CDR3 DNA is TGTGCCAGCAGTGCGGAGGGGGCTCGGCCCCAGCATTTT. It specifies CASSAEGARPQHF. Based on the CDR3 plus reference TRBV2 and TRBJ1-5, the full variable domain is EPEVTQTPSHQVTQMGQEVILRCVPISNHLYFYWYRQILGQKVEFLVSFYNNEISEKSEIFDDQFSVERPDGSNFTLKIRSTKLEDSAMYFCASSAEGARPQHFGDGTRLSIL.

J is TRBJ2-1 and V is TRBV9, with TRBD2 matching over 12 bases. The CDR3 contains 16 residues. Germline CDR1 is SGDLS and CDR2 is YYNGEE. The J segment lost 8 bases and the V segment lost 3 bases, leaving 9 bases of the junction unmatched. The CDR3 spells CASSAGLAGRSDEQFF. In DNA form, the CDR3 reads TGTGCCAGCAGCGCCGGACTAGCGGGACGTTCGGATGAGCAGTTCTTC.

The chain uses TRBV5-1 and TRBJ2-3; 11 nucleotides line up with TRBD1. Germline CDR1 reads SGHRS; CDR2 reads YFSETQ. J gave up 7 bases and V 2 bases, and 6 bases lay outside the gene matches. The CDR3 has 15 residues. DNA for the CDR3: TGCGCCAGCAGCTTCAGGACAGGGGGCCCGTATACGCAGTATTTT. Translation: CASSFRTGGPYTQYF.

This clonotype was observed at least ten times. This rearrangement joins TRBV27 to TRBJ2-7; 7 bases agree with TRBD1. Trimming removed 5 bases from V and 5 bases from J; junction bases left unmatched: 6. Per germline, CDR1 MNHEY and CDR2 SMNVEV (reference sequence). The CDR3 is made up of 13 amino acids. CDR3 in amino acids: CASSGTGVDEQYF. The CDR3 DNA follows: TGTGCCAGCAGTGGAACAGGGGTCGACGAGCAGTACTTC.

This clonotype is a singleton in its sample. This sequence joins TRBV5-1 and TRBJ1-1, with D unclear. V lost 0 bases and J lost 8, with 11 bases in between. This CDR3 is built from 13 residues. The V gene's germline CDR1 is SGHRS and CDR2 YFSETQ. In DNA form, the CDR3 reads TGCGCCAGCAGCTTGGCCTTTCAGTCCGAAGCTTTCTTT. This encodes CASSLAFQSEAFF.

This chain joins TRBV6-4 and TRBJ2-3, with D possibly called TRBD1 or TRBD2 (5 bases each). This CDR3 comprises 14 residues. The germline V and J ends were trimmed by 3 bases and 0 bases, with 7 bases remaining between them. The V gene's germline CDR1 is MRHNA and CDR2 SNTAGT. Here the CDR3 reads CASSEWGSTDTQYF. The CDR3 nucleotides read TGTGCCAGCAGTGAATGGGGGAGCACAGATACGCAGTATTTT.

In its sample, this clonotype was seen a few times. The chain links TRBV24-1 to TRBJ2-1, with 8 positions matching TRBD1. V lost 4 bases and J lost 8; bases outside the gene matches: 0. The CDR3 is 12 residues long. Looked up from germline, CDR1 is KGHDR and CDR2 is SFDVKD. The CDR3 nucleotides read TGTGCCACCAGTGAGACAGGGGATGAGCAGTTCTTC. Residues: CATSETGDEQFF.

In the case of this clonotype: Just one base apart from a much larger clone, this may be a read error. Written as DNA, the CDR3 is TGTGCCAGCATTGATTTGGGGCTAGCCAAAAACATTCAGTACTTC. The encoded protein is CASIDLGLAKNIQYF. The chain recombines TRBV2 with TRBJ2-4; TRBD1 is a possible D gene (5 bases). Germline assignment: CDR1 SNHLY and CDR2 FYNNEI. Trimming left V 7 bases short and J 0 bases short, with 13 bases between. This CDR3 is 15 amino acids long.

The V and J genes are TRBV9 and TRBJ1-1; TRBD1 agrees at 8 bases. The CDR3 covers 13 residues. The V gene's germline CDR1 is SGDLS and CDR2 YYNGEE. With V trimmed by 3 bases and J by 8 bases, 6 bases remained unmatched. The CDR3 spells CASSGTGLEEAFF. The DNA for the CDR3 is TGTGCCAGCAGCGGGACAGGGTTGGAGGAAGCTTTCTTT.

This clonotype has more than one count but fewer than ten. The CDR3 bases are TGCGCCAGCCAGGACAGGGCCAGCTCCTACGAGCAGTACTTC. Translated: CASQDRASSYEQYF. This chain connects TRBV5-1 to TRBJ2-7, with 8 bases matching TRBD1. The CDR3 spans 14 residues. V lost 7 bases, J lost 0 bases, and 6 bases stayed unmatched. Germline loops: CDR1 SGHRS, CDR2 YFSETQ.

The chain recombines TRBV4-1 with TRBJ2-1, with D possibly TRBD1 on 5 matching bases. Germline CDR1 and CDR2: MGHRA and YSYEKL. This CDR3 contains 15 residues. V lost 5 bases, J lost 7 bases, and 18 bases lay in between. DNA for the CDR3: TGCGCCAGCAGCTTCGAAGGATACAGGCTTAATGAGCAGTTCTTC. This codes for CASSFEGYRLNEQFF.

There are a few counts of this clonotype. The rearrangement uses TRBV5-1 and TRBJ2-1; D possibly corresponds to TRBD2 (7 bases). Trimming removed 0 bases at V and 7 bases at J, with 17 bases between. The CDR3 consists of 16 residues. Germline V CDR1 and CDR2: SGHRS, YFSETQ. The CDR3 is CASSLAGAGALNEQFF. CDR3 bases: TGCGCCAGCAGCTTGGCCGGGGCGGGGGCCTTGAATGAGCAGTTCTTC.

The chain has TRBV7-9 and TRBJ1-3; D uncertain. Trimming took off 1 base at V and 0 bases at J, with 4 bases between the two ends. CDR1 and CDR2 (germline): SEHNR, FQNEAQ (reference sequence). This CDR3 has 14 amino acids. The CDR3 region has the DNA TGTGCCAGCAGCTTAGAATCCTCTGGAAACACCATATATTTT. Translated, it gives CASSLESSGNTIYF.

The chain carries TRBV5-8 and TRBJ1-2; D might be TRBD1 (6 bases). The CDR3 extends over 15 amino acids. V was trimmed by 4 bases and J by 3 bases, leaving 16 bases between them. The V gene's germline CDR1 is SGHTS and CDR2 YDEGEE. CDR3 amino acids: CASSPDTGHYYGYTF. In nucleotides, the CDR3 is TGTGCCAGCAGCCCGGATACAGGGCATTACTATGGCTACACCTTC.

The sample holds a few counts of this clonotype. This sequence joins TRBV5-1 and TRBJ2-1; 11 bases align to TRBD2. CDR3 size: 18 residues. Germline V lookup: CDR1 SGHRS, CDR2 YFSETQ. Trimming took 1 base from V and 6 from J; bases not matched to a gene: 12. CDR3 loop: CASSLRGLADGLFNEQFF. CDR3 bases: TGCGCCAGCAGCTTGAGGGGACTAGCGGACGGGTTGTTCAATGAGCAGTTCTTC. Full variable domain (outside the CDR3, taken from reference TRBV5-1 and TRBJ2-1): KAGVTQTPRYLIKTRGQQVTLSCSPISGHRSVSWYQQTPGQGLQFLFEYFSETQRNKGNFPGRFSGRQFSNSRSEMNVSTLELGDSALYLCASSLRGLADGLFNEQFFGPGTRLTVL.

This clonotype was found a few times. The V call is TRBV12-3 or TRBV12-4, the J call TRBJ2-5, with TRBD1 matching over 7 bases. The CDR3 runs to 15 residues. The V gene end was trimmed by 5 bases and the J gene end by 3 bases; junction bases not matched to a gene: 9. CDR3 region: CASSPVNTGEETQYF. The CDR3 nucleotides read TGTGCCAGCAGTCCTGTGAATACAGGGGAAGAGACCCAGTACTTC.